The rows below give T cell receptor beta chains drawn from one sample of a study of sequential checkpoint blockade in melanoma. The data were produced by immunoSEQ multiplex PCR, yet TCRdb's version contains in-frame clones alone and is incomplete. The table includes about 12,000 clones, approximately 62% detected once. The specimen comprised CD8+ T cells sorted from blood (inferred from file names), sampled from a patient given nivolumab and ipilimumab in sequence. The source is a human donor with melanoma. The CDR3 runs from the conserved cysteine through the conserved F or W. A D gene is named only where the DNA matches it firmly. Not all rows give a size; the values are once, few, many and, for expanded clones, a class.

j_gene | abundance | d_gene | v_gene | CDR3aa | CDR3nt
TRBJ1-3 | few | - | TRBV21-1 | CASSNGTAINTIYF | TGTGCCAGCAGCAACGGGACAGCCATAAACACCATATATTTT
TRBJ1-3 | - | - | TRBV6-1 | CASSEATGSGNTIYF | TGTGCCAGCAGTGAAGCCACAGGGAGTGGAAACACCATATATTTT
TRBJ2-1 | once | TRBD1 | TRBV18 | CASSLSTGSSYNEQFF | TGTGCCAGCTCACTTTCGACAGGGAGCTCCTACAATGAGCAGTTCTTC
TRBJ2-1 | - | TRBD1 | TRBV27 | CASSLDEDRDYNEQFF | TGTGCCAGCAGTTTGGACGAGGACAGGGACTACAATGAGCAGTTCTTC
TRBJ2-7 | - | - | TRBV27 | CASSLNGVRYEQYF | TGTGCCAGCAGTTTGAACGGAGTACGCTACGAGCAGTACTTC
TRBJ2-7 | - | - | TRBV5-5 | CASSLTGFYEQYF | TGTGCCAGCAGCTTAACGGGGTTCTACGAGCAGTACTTC
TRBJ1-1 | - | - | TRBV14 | CASSHQDVRSTEAFF | TGTGCCAGCAGCCACCAAGACGTTCGGAGCACTGAAGCTTTCTTT
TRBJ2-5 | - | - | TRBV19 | CASSISPGETQYF | TGTGCCAGTAGTATCTCGCCGGGAGAGACCCAGTACTTC
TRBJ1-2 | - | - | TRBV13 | CASSLGQGLSGYTF | TGTGCCAGCAGCTTAGGACAGGGCTTGTCTGGCTACACCTTC
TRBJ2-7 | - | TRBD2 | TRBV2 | CASSEGLAGVYEQYF | TGTGCCAGCAGCGAGGGACTAGCGGGCGTCTACGAGCAGTACTTC
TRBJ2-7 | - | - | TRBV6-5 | CASNSQGSYEQYF | TGTGCCAGTAACAGCCAGGGATCCTACGAGCAGTACTTC
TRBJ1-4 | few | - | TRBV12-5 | CASGAGQATNEKLFF | TGTGCTAGTGGTGCAGGACAAGCAACTAATGAAAAACTGTTTTTT
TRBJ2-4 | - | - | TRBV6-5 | CASRPGLLAKNIQYF | TGTGCCAGCAGGCCAGGGTTACTAGCCAAAAACATTCAGTACTTC
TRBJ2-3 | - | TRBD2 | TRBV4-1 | CASSPLTSGGDTQYF | TGCGCCAGCAGCCCCTTGACTAGCGGGGGTGATACGCAGTATTTT
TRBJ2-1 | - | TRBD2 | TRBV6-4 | CASSELAGGDEQFF | TGTGCCAGCAGTGAATTAGCGGGAGGGGATGAGCAGTTCTTC
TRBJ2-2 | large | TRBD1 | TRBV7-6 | CASSLTDGQGTGELFF | TGTGCCAGCAGCTTAACCGACGGACAGGGGACCGGGGAGCTGTTTTTT
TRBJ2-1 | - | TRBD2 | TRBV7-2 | CASSLLAGSYNEQFF | TGTGCCAGCAGCTTATTAGCGGGGTCCTACAATGAGCAGTTCTTC
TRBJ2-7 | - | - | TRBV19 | CASSSRTDPYEQYF | TGTGCCAGTAGTTCCCGGACAGACCCTTACGAGCAGTACTTC
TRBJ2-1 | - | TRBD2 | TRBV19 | CASSKGGGYNEQFF | TGCGCCAGTAGTAAGGGCGGGGGCTACAATGAGCAGTTCTTC
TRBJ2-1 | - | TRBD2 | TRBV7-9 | CASRGTSGSGNEQFF | TGTGCCAGCAGAGGGACTAGCGGGAGTGGTAATGAGCAGTTCTTC
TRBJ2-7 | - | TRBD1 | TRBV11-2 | CASSPRQGSTYEQYF | TGTGCCAGCAGCCCCAGACAGGGGTCTACCTACGAGCAGTACTTC
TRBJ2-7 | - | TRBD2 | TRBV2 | CASSERLAKSYEQYF | TGTGCCAGCAGTGAACGACTAGCGAAATCCTACGAGCAGTACTTC
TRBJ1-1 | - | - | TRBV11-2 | CASSLVRVGTEAFF | TGTGCCAGCAGCTTAGTCAGGGTCGGGACTGAAGCTTTCTTT